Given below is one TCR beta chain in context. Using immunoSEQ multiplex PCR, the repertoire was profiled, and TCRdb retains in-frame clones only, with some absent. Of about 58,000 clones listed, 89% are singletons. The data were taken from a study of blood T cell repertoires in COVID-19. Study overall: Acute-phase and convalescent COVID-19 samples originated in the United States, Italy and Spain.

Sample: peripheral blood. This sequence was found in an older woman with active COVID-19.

CDR3 residues: CASSQTGGTTEAFF. CDR3 in DNA: TGTGCCAGCAGCCAGACAGGGGGGACCACTGAAGCTTTCTTT. The chain combines TRBV3-1 (or the pseudogene TRBV3-2) with TRBJ1-1; 9 bases agree with TRBD1. The length of the CDR3 is 14 residues. Trimming removed 3 bases from V and 4 bases from J; junction bases left unmatched: 3. The germline V gene encodes CDR1 LGHDT and CDR2 YNNKEL (reference sequence).